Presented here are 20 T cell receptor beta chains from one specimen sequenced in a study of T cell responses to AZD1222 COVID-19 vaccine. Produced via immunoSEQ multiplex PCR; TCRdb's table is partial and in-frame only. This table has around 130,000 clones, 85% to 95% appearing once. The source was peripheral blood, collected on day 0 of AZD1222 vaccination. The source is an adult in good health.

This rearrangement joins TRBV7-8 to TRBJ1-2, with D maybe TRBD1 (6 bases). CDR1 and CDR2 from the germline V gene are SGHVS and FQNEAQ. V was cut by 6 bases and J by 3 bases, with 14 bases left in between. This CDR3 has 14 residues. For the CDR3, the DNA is TGTGCCAGCAGTACAGGGCCCGGCGACTATGGCTACACCTTC. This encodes CASSTGPGDYGYTF. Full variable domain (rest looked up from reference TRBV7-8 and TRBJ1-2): GAGVSQSPRYKVAKRGQDVALRCDPISGHVSLFWYQQALGQGPEFLTYFQNEAQLDKSGLPSDRFFAERPEGSVSTLKIQRTQQEDSAVYLCASSTGPGDYGYTFGSGTRLTVV.

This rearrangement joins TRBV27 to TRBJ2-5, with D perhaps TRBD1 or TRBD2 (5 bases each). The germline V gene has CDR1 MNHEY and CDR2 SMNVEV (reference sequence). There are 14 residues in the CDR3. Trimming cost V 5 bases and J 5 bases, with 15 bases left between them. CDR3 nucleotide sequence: TGTGCCAGCAGTCCCGGGACCGGCGGGGAGACCCAGTACTTC. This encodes CASSPGTGGETQYF.

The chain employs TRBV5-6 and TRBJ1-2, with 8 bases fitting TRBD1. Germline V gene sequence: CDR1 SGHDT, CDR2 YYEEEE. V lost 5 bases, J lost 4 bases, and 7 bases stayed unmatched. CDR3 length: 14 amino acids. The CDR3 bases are TGTGCCAGCAGAAGACCGGGACAGGCCTATGGCTACACCTTC. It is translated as CASRRPGQAYGYTF.

CDR3 DNA sequence: TGCAGCGTTACGACAGCTATTCCATTCTTT. It codes for CSVTTAIPFF. V and J are TRBV29-1 and TRBJ1-1, with D perhaps TRBD1 (5 bases). The CDR3 is 10 amino acids. CDR1 is SQVTM and CDR2 is ANQGSEA in the germline V gene. Trimming took 5 bases from V and 14 from J, leaving 15 bases between them.

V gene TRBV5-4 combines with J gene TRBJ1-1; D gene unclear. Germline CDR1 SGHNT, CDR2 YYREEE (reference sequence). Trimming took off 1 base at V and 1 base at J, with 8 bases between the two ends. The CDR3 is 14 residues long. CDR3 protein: CASSLREENTEAFF. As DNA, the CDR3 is TGTGCCAGCAGCTTGAGGGAGGAGAACACTGAAGCTTTCTTT.

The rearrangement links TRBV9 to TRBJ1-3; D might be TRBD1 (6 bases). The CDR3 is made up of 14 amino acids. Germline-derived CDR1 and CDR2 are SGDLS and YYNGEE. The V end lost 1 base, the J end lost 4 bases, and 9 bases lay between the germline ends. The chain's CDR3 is CASSVQGNGNTIYF. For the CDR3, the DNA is TGTGCCAGCAGCGTACAGGGGAACGGAAACACCATATATTTT.

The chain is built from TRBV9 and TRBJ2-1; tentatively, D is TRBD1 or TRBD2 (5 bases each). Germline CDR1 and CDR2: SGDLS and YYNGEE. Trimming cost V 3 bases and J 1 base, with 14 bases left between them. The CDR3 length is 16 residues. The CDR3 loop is CASSAGATMSYNEQFF. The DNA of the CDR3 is TGTGCCAGCAGCGCCGGGGCCACCATGTCCTACAATGAGCAGTTCTTC.

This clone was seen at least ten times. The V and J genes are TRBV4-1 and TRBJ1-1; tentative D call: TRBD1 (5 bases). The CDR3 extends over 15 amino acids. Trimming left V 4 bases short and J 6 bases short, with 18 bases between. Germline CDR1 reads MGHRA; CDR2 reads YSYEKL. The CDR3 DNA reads TGCGCCAGCAGCCCCCTGATTGGGGGGGATGCTGAAGCTTTCTTT. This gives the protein CASSPLIGGDAEAFF.

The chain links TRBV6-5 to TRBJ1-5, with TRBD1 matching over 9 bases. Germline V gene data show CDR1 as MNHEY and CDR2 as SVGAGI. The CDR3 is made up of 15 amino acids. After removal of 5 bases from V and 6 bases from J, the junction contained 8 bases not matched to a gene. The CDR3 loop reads CASSLRDRVGQPQHF. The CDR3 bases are TGTGCCAGCAGTCTCCGGGACAGGGTCGGTCAGCCCCAGCATTTT.

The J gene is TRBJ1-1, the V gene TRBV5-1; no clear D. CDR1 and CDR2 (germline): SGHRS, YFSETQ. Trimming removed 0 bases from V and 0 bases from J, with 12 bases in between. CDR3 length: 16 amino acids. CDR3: CASSLVGYTMNTEAFF. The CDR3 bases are TGCGCCAGCAGCTTGGTGGGGTACACTATGAACACTGAAGCTTTCTTT.

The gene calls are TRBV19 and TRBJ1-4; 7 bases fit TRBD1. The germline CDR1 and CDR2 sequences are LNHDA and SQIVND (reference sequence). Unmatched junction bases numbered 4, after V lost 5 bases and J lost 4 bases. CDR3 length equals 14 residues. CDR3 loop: CASSFGTVNEKLFF. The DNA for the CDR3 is TGTGCCAGTAGTTTCGGGACAGTTAATGAAAAACTGTTTTTT. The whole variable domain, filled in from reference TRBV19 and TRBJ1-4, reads DGGITQSPKYLFRKEGQNVTLSCEQNLNHDAMYWYRQDPGQGLRLIYYSQIVNDFQKGDIAEGYSVSREKKESFPLTVTSAQKNPTAFYLCASSFGTVNEKLFFGSGTQLSVL.

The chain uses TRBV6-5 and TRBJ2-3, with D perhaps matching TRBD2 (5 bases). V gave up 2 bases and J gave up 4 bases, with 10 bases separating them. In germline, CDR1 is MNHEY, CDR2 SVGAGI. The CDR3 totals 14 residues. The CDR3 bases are TGTGCCAGCAGTTACAGGCTAGCTGCAGATACGCAGTATTTT. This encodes CASSYRLAADTQYF.

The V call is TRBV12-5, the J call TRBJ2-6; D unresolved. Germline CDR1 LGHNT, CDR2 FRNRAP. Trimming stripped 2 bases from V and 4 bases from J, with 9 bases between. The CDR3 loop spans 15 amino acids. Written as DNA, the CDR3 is TGTGCTAGTGGTTTGTGGGCAATAGGGGCCAACGTCCTGACTTTC. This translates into CASGLWAIGANVLTF.

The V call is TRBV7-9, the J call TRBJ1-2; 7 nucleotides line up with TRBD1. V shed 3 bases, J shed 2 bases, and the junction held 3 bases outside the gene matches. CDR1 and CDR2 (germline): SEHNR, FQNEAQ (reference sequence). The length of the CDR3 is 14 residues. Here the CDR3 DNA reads TGTGCCAGCAGCTTTCCGACAGGGAACTATGGCTACACCTTC. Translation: CASSFPTGNYGYTF.

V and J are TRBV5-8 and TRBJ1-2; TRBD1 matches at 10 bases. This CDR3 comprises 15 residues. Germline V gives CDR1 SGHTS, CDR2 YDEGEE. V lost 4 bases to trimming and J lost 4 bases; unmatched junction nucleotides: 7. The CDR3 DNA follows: TGTGCCAGCAGCCACCCCGGGACAGGGGCCTATGGCTACACCTTC. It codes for CASSHPGTGAYGYTF.

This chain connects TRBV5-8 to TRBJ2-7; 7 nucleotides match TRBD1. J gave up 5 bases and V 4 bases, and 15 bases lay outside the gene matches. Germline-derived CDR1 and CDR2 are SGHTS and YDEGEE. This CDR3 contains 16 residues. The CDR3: CASSPSGQAILDEQYF. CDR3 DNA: TGTGCCAGCAGCCCATCTGGACAGGCTATCTTGGACGAGCAGTACTTC.

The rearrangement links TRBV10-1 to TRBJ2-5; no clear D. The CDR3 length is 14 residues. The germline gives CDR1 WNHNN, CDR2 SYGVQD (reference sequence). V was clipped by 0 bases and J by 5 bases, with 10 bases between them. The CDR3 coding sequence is TGCGCCAGCAGTGAGTCGAACGTTGGGGAGACCCAGTACTTC. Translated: CASSESNVGETQYF.

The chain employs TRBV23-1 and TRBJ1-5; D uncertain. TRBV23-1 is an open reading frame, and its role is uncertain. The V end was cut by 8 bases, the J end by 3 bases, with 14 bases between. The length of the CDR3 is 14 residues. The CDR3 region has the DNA TGCGCCAGCGGCAGGACGGGGATCAATCAGCCCCAGCATTTT. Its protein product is CASGRTGINQPQHF.

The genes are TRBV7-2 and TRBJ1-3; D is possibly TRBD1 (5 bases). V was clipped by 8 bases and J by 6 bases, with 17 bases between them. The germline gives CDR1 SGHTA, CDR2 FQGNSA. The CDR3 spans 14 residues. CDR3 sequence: CASSRPGQLNTIYF. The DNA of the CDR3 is TGTGCCAGCTCACGCCCGGGGCAGCTAAACACCATATATTTT.

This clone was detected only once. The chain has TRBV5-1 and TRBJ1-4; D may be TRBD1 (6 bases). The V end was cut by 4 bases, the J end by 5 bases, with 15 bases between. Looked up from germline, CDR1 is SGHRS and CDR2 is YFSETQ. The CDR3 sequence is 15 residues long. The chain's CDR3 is CASSRQGGPNEKLFF. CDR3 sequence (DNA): TGCGCCAGCAGCAGGCAAGGGGGGCCGAATGAAAAACTGTTTTTT.